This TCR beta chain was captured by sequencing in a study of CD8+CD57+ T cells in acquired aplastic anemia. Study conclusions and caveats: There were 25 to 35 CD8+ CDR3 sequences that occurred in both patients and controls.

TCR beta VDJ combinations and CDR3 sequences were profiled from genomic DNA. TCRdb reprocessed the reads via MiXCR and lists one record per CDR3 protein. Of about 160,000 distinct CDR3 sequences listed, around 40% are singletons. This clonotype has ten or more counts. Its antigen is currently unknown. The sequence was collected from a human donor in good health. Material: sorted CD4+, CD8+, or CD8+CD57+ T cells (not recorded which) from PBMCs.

For the CDR3, the DNA is TGCAGTGCTCCGAGCAATGAGCAGTTCTTC. It specifies CSAPSNEQFF. V usage is TRBV20-1 and J usage is TRBJ2-1; the D is unclear. The germline V gene encodes CDR1 DFQATT and CDR2 SNEGSKA (reference sequence). The CDR3 runs 10 residues. V lost 5 bases, J lost 6 bases, and 5 bases lay in between.